This entry lists 28 T cell receptor beta chains sequenced from one sample in a study of shared clonotypes between healthy human individuals. Positive CCR7 selection of CD45RO-negative cells yielded the naive CD8 cells, and terminally differentiated effector memory CD45RA+ cells were excluded. TCRdb's table, derived via immunoSEQ multiplex PCR, lists solely in-frame clones and lacks some. Found here are about 2.2 million clones, just over 90% of them singletons; the top ten hold around 1.7%. Material: naive CD8+ T cells from PBMCs. The receptors were sampled from a man aged 18 to 29 in good health. Some clones in this sample may be carry-over from other donors' samples.

V is TRBV7-8 and J is TRBJ2-1, with 7 bases lining up with TRBD2. Germline lookup yields CDR1 SGHVS and CDR2 FQNEAQ. The CDR3 covers 16 residues. Germline trimming cut 3 bases from V and 6 bases from J; bases unmatched to any gene: 11. CDR3 nucleotide sequence: TGTGCCAGCAGCTTTTTTTTCGCGGGAGTAGGCAATGAGCAGTTCTTC. This sequence encodes CASSFFFAGVGNEQFF.

This chain connects TRBV7-2 to TRBJ2-7, with 8 bases fitting TRBD2. Germline CDR1 reads SGHTA; CDR2 reads FQGNSA. This CDR3 contains 17 residues. V lost 5 bases to trimming and J lost 4 bases; unmatched junction nucleotides: 16. The CDR3 region is CASSPRWGPSGSYEQYF. The CDR3 region has the DNA TGTGCCAGCAGCCCCAGATGGGGGCCCAGCGGGAGTTACGAGCAGTACTTC.

This chain joins TRBV6-6 and TRBJ1-3; 7 bases line up with TRBD1. The CDR3 runs 15 residues. Trimming cost V 7 bases and J 0 bases; bases outside gene matches: 6. Germline lookup yields CDR1 MNHNY and CDR2 SVGAGI (reference sequence). The CDR3 spells CASKGTESSGNTIYF. CDR3 nucleotides: TGTGCCAGCAAGGGGACAGAAAGCTCTGGAAACACCATATATTTT.

The genes are TRBV9 and TRBJ2-5; a weak D match, TRBD1 (5 bases). The V gene's germline CDR1 is SGDLS and CDR2 YYNGEE. The CDR3 sequence is 14 residues long. V dropped 4 bases and J dropped 6 bases, with 16 bases sitting between them. The CDR3 reads CASSQGRAVKTQYF. For the CDR3, the DNA is TGTGCCAGCAGCCAGGGTCGCGCAGTAAAGACCCAGTACTTC. The whole variable domain, remainder taken from reference TRBV9 and TRBJ2-5, is DSGVTQTPKHLITATGQRVTLRCSPRSGDLSVYWYQQSLDQGLQFLIQYYNGEERAKGNILERFSAQQFPDLHSELNLSSLELGDSALYFCASSQGRAVKTQYFGPGTRLLVL.

V is TRBV25-1 and J is TRBJ1-1; D perhaps matches TRBD1 (5 bases). The CDR3 covers 15 residues. CDR1 and CDR2 (germline): MGHDK, SYGVNS. Trimming shortened V by 2 bases and J by 2 bases, and 12 bases separated the two germline ends. CDR3 loop: CASSEGGASNTEAFF. Here the CDR3 DNA reads TGTGCCAGCAGTGAAGGTGGGGCTTCAAACACTGAAGCTTTCTTT.

This clone was seen a single time. The chain employs TRBV5-1 and TRBJ1-1, with D possibly matching TRBD1 (5 bases). The CDR3 totals 16 residues. The germline V gene encodes CDR1 SGHRS and CDR2 YFSETQ. Trimming removed 3 bases from V and 7 bases from J, with 22 bases in between. CDR3 protein: CASSSPTGQGWGEAFF. The CDR3 bases are TGCGCCAGCAGCTCCCCCACGGGGCAGGGATGGGGTGAAGCTTTCTTT.

The V gene is TRBV15, the J gene TRBJ2-7; D call uncertain. The germline CDR1 and CDR2 sequences are LNHNV and YYDKDF (reference sequence). The CDR3 contains 14 residues. V dropped 1 base and J dropped 5 bases, with 12 bases sitting between them. DNA for the CDR3: TGTGCCACCAGCAGAGCCCTCGACACGAACGAGCAGTACTTC. Its translation: CATSRALDTNEQYF.

V usage is TRBV10-3 and J usage is TRBJ2-1; D remains unclear. V was shortened by 8 bases and J by 0 bases, with 14 bases between the two germline ends. The CDR3 is 15 amino acids. In germline, CDR1 is ENHRY, CDR2 SYGVKD. Here the CDR3 reads CAILGSLSSYNEQFF. DNA of the CDR3: TGTGCCATCTTGGGCTCCCTGAGCTCCTACAATGAGCAGTTCTTC.

The chain is built from TRBV28 and TRBJ1-6; D gene ambiguous. The germline V and J ends were trimmed by 6 bases and 3 bases, with 9 bases remaining between them. There are 14 residues in the CDR3. The germline V gene encodes CDR1 MDHEN and CDR2 SYDVKM. The CDR3 bases are TGTGCCAGCAGCGACACGGGCTATAATTCACCCCTCCACTTT. It translates to CASSDTGYNSPLHF.

CDR3 region: CASSLPGGERGYEQYF. In DNA, the CDR3 is TGTGCCAGCAGCTTACCGGGGGGAGAGAGGGGTTACGAGCAGTACTTC. The J gene is TRBJ2-7, the V gene TRBV7-9; 7 bases align to TRBD2. Germline CDR1 and CDR2: SEHNR and FQNEAQ (reference sequence). V shed 2 bases, J shed 4 bases, and the junction held 11 bases outside the gene matches. This CDR3 region has 16 residues.

V gene TRBV19 combines with J gene TRBJ2-7; 8 nucleotides match TRBD1. J was trimmed by 5 bases and V by 6 bases; bases with no gene match: 3. Germline values: CDR1 LNHDA, CDR2 SQIVND (reference sequence). The CDR3 covers 12 residues. The CDR3 here is CASRGDRHEQYF. CDR3 in DNA: TGTGCCAGTAGGGGGGACAGGCACGAGCAGTACTTC.

This clone was seen only once. The chain couples TRBV2 to TRBJ2-7; D might be TRBD1 or TRBD2, each matching 5 bases. CDR3 length equals 15 residues. Germline CDR1 is SNHLY and CDR2 is FYNNEI. V dropped 8 bases and J dropped 6 bases, with 23 bases sitting between them. Here the CDR3 DNA reads TGTGCCAGCTCCTCAGAGGGGTGGTCGCCACTCGAGCAGTACTTC. Its translation: CASSSEGWSPLEQYF.

This clone was detected only once. V usage is TRBV6-5 and J usage is TRBJ2-3, with TRBD1 identical over 8 bases. CDR1 is MNHEY, CDR2 SVGAGI, per germline. V was pared by 6 bases and J by 2 bases, with 4 bases of the junction left unmatched. The CDR3 sequence is 14 residues long. CDR3 bases: TGTGCCAGCAGGGTGGACAGGGACACAGATACGCAGTATTTT. Translation gives CASRVDRDTDTQYF.

Regarding this clone: In the same sample, other DNA sequences code for this CDR3. The chain couples TRBV9 to TRBJ2-1; D remains ambiguous. Trimming shortened V by 4 bases and J by 5 bases, and 7 bases separated the two germline ends. The CDR3 has 12 residues. From germline, CDR1 is SGDLS and CDR2 YYNGEE. This chain's CDR3 is CASSPPDNEQFF. The CDR3 coding sequence is TGTGCCAGCAGCCCTCCTGACAATGAGCAGTTCTTC.

The gene calls are TRBV19 and TRBJ2-1; 9 positions match TRBD1. With V trimmed by 5 bases and J by 5 bases, 19 bases remained unmatched. Germline V gene lookup returns CDR1 LNHDA and CDR2 SQIVND (reference sequence). CDR3 length equals 19 residues. The CDR3 is CASSFVDRGNGRRHNEQFF. The CDR3 nucleotides read TGTGCCAGTAGTTTTGTAGACAGGGGGAATGGGAGGCGACACAATGAGCAGTTCTTC. Full variable domain (rest looked up from reference TRBV19 and TRBJ2-1): DGGITQSPKYLFRKEGQNVTLSCEQNLNHDAMYWYRQDPGQGLRLIYYSQIVNDFQKGDIAEGYSVSREKKESFPLTVTSAQKNPTAFYLCASSFVDRGNGRRHNEQFFGPGTRLTVL.

The chain is built from TRBV7-6 and TRBJ2-3; D gene uncertain. Per the germline V gene, CDR1 is SGHVS and CDR2 is FNYEAQ. V was trimmed by 1 base and J by 4 bases, leaving 21 bases between them. This CDR3 spans 18 amino acids. The CDR3 loop is CASSLDGRSLGMADTQYF. The CDR3, as DNA: TGTGCCAGCAGCTTAGATGGTAGATCCCTGGGGATGGCAGATACGCAGTATTTT.

V usage is TRBV28 and J usage is TRBJ2-5, with D unresolved. Germline loops: CDR1 MDHEN, CDR2 SYDVKM. With 10 bases removed from V and 5 bases from J, the gap between germline ends came to 20 bases. CDR3 length: 14 amino acids. The CDR3 DNA is TGTGCCACCAGATTCGTATCATCATGGGAGACCCAGTACTTC. Amino acids: CATRFVSSWETQYF.

The rearrangement links TRBV2 to TRBJ2-7; D is ambiguous. The CDR3 covers 13 residues. V was clipped by 7 bases and J by 3 bases, with 13 bases between them. CDR1 and CDR2 (germline): SNHLY, FYNNEI. The CDR3 loop reads CASTGELHYEQYF. The CDR3 coding sequence is TGTGCCAGCACTGGTGAGCTTCACTACGAGCAGTACTTC.

The genes are TRBV28 and TRBJ1-3, with no clear D. This CDR3 is built from 13 residues. V was cut by 1 base and J by 4 bases, with 5 bases left in between. Per germline, CDR1 MDHEN and CDR2 SYDVKM. The CDR3 nucleotides read TGTGCCAGCAGTTTATCCAGGGGAAACACCATATATTTT. It codes for CASSLSRGNTIYF.

This rearrangement joins TRBV29-1 to TRBJ2-3, with 7 bases fitting TRBD2. The CDR3 consists of 16 residues. V was clipped by 0 bases and J by 6 bases; unmatched bases: 12. CDR1 is SQVTM and CDR2 is ANQGSEA in the germline V gene. CDR3 sequence reads: CSVEDYTAGPADTQYF. CDR3 sequence (DNA): TGCAGCGTTGAAGATTATACAGCGGGGCCGGCGGATACGCAGTATTTT.

The CDR3 spells CASSEKLGTGGLVFYGYTF. For the CDR3, the DNA is TGTGCCAGCAGTGAAAAGTTAGGGACAGGGGGCTTAGTCTTCTATGGCTACACCTTC. The V call is TRBV6-1, the J call TRBJ1-2; 12 bases are a match to TRBD1. The CDR3 loop spans 19 amino acids. The junction had 14 bases not matched to a gene; V was cut back by 2 bases and J by 4 bases. CDR1 and CDR2 from the germline V gene are MNHNS and SASEGT.

This chain joins TRBV11-2 and TRBJ2-5, with D maybe TRBD2 (6 bases). V lost 5 bases and J 3 bases, leaving 13 bases between the germline ends. This CDR3 comprises 14 residues. Per the germline V gene, CDR1 is SGHAT and CDR2 is FQNNGV. In DNA form, the CDR3 reads TGTGCCAGCAGCCCAAGCTGGGGGGAAGAGACCCAGTACTTC. Its translation is CASSPSWGEETQYF.

This CDR3 reads CASSLSDGPRPQHF. CDR3 coding DNA: TGTGCCAGCAGCTTATCCGACGGGCCCCGGCCCCAGCATTTT. V is TRBV7-9 and J is TRBJ1-5, with no clear D. Germline assignment: CDR1 SEHNR and CDR2 FQNEAQ (reference sequence). The CDR3 is made up of 14 amino acids. Between the trimmed V and J ends, which lost 2 bases and 9 bases, there was a span of 14 bases.

In regard to this clone: One end of the junction fails to match germline, which may point to a read error. This chain connects TRBV5-1 to TRBJ1-1; possible D gene TRBD1, 5 bases. The CDR3 is 17 residues long. Germline CDR1 reads SGHRS; CDR2 reads YFSETQ. For the CDR3, the DNA is TGCGCCAGCAACTTGGAACCCGGGGCCTCCATGAGGGCTGAAGCTTTCTTT. Protein product: CASNLEPGASMRAEAFF. Complete variable domain (other parts from reference TRBV5-1 and TRBJ1-1): KAGVTQTPRYLIKTRGQQVTLSCSPISGHRSVSWYQQTPGQGLQFLFEYFSETQRNKGNFPGRFSGRQFSNSRSEMNVSTLELGDSALYLCASNLEPGASMRAEAFFGQGTRLTVV.

J is TRBJ1-1 and V is TRBV28; TRBD1 aligns across 8 bases. The V segment lost 4 bases and the J segment 1 base; nucleotides outside the gene matches: 11. The CDR3 totals 17 residues. The germline CDR1 and CDR2 sequences are MDHEN and SYDVKM. CDR3 nucleotides: TGTGCCAGCAGTTCGGGACAGGATGGTGTAAAGAACACTGAAGCTTTCTTT. It yields the protein CASSSGQDGVKNTEAFF.

The rearrangement uses TRBV27 and TRBJ2-3; 12 bases are shared with TRBD2. The CDR3 is 16 residues long. Trimming removed 3 bases from V and 4 bases from J; junction bases left unmatched: 5. Germline V gives CDR1 MNHEY, CDR2 SMNVEV (reference sequence). The DNA of the CDR3 is TGTGCCAGCAGTTTCCGACTAGCGGGAGTAGCAGATACGCAGTATTTT. This encodes CASSFRLAGVADTQYF.

The V call is TRBV15, the J call TRBJ2-5; the D is unclear. CDR3 length: 13 amino acids. Germline-derived CDR1 and CDR2 are LNHNV and YYDKDF (reference sequence). Trimming took off 4 bases at V and 0 bases at J, with 6 bases between the two ends. CDR3 protein: CATSTWYQETQYF. In DNA, the CDR3 is TGTGCCACCAGCACCTGGTACCAAGAGACCCAGTACTTC.

The gene calls are TRBV19 and TRBJ1-1; D is undetermined. Looked up from germline, CDR1 is LNHDA and CDR2 is SQIVND (reference sequence). The CDR3 loop spans 14 amino acids. Deletions cut 3 bases from V and 4 bases from J, with 12 bases between. The CDR3 nucleotides are TGTGCCAGTAGTATGGAACCCTCCAGCACTGAAGCTTTCTTT. This codes for CASSMEPSSTEAFF.